This T cell receptor beta chain was recovered during a study of cytomegalovirus exposure and HLA in healthy donors (dated 2017 in TCRdb). Study-level background: An earlier analysis of some 620 of the donors reported about 300 Gb of sequence data and 117 million unique TCR beta sequences obtained from some 200 million T cells. In an earlier analysis of around 540 of the donors, high-throughput TCR beta sequencing was used to judge whether each TCR beta V gene segment behaved as functional or pseudogenic. The study aimed to test whether signatures of past pathogen exposure could be identified by cataloging public T cell receptors. Donor age, sex, ethnicity and CMV serostatus were compiled alongside the repertoire data. An early release that covered approximately 600 HLA-typed donors contained approximately 300 gigabases of sequencing data and approximately 85 million unique TCR sequences. All discovery cohort repertoires had been generated using a single sequencing platform. Of the roughly 400 genotyped donors, 75% to 85% were placed in the genetic ancestry cluster associated with self-reported Caucasian donors. A later analysis re-examined previously published TCR beta repertoires from hundreds of donors and added high-resolution HLA genotyping to investigate patterns of TCR occurrence. The T cell repertoires of 666 subjects were profiled by immunosequencing and related to cytomegalovirus serostatus. To predict cytomegalovirus infection status, the study brought together high-throughput TCR immunosequencing, statistical association of individual TCRs with disease status, and machine learning. A handful of DR-DQ haplotypes were treated as single units for association and clustering because of strong linkage in the cohort. Rather than drawing on any new phenotypic data, the later analysis identified candidate immune exposures from TCR beta sequences and the way those sequences occurred across donors. In addition to the first cohort of hundreds of subjects, a separate validation cohort of 120 different subjects was used. HLA typing covered class I and class II loci at four-digit resolution. Typing coverage varied by locus: about 629-630 donors for A, B, C, DRB1 and DQB1; under 550 for DQA1; 606 for DPA1; approximately 490 for DPB1. On average, 235,054 unique TCR beta nucleotide sequences were sequenced per donor among a few hundred genotyped donors of the cohort, with 15% to 20% of those sequences being non-productive. Genome-wide SNP genotypes for about 65% of the roughly 700 donors were used in a later genetic analysis, which treated that subset as a discovery cohort.

Findings and caveats that apply to the study as a whole: In vitro tests confirmed that three of the cytomegalovirus-associated TCR beta chains recognize cytomegalovirus antigens. According to a later analysis, most CMV-associated TCR beta chains appeared to be HLA-restricted, and the HLA associations seemed to be driven largely by CMV exposure. Only TCR beta chains were sequenced in this cohort, and the absence of alpha or paired-chain data limited detectable features. In an earlier analysis of 587 of the donors, most TCR beta V segments appeared in productive rearrangements about 90% or about 30% of the time, broadly matching IMGT annotations. Correlated functional status among segregating V segments might be attributable to linkage disequilibrium, but an unknown experimental factor could not be ruled out. Assigning TCR associations to individual alleles was difficult when HLA alleles, especially DR and DQ, strongly co-occurred. The authors suggested that the approach could potentially be generalized to other disease states and immunological phenotypes. In a later analysis, the rate of TCR association differed among HLA loci, with DRB1 alleles having the most associated TCRs and HLA-C alleles having the fewest. In the study, about 150 TCR beta chains were listed as associated with cytomegalovirus. Because counts were too low, some 17 rarely observed V segments, including chromosome 9 orphons, were excluded from the earlier analysis of around 590 of the donors. Compared with the 666-donor mean, donors in an Asian-associated ancestry cluster had fewer N-insertions in productive TCRs, according to a later genetic analysis. The sequencing pipeline was judged likely to have produced a cluster of highly shared sequence variants as a technical artifact. V-gene and J-gene trimming of TCR beta chains was associated with a missense DCLRE1C variant in a later genetic analysis, and the association was replicated in an independent cohort. Roughly uniform sequencing depth across donors was assumed in presence/absence analyses, although this assumption may not hold. Several of the top co-occurrence clusters appeared to be linked to parvovirus B19, influenza, CMV and Epstein-Barr virus, according to a later analysis. CMV serostatus was the only immune exposure information available for the cohort. Because HLA typing was missing for some donors at each locus, association tests included only the typed subset. Across donors, most TCR sequences were observed very rarely, whereas some public TCRs were present in many individuals. At a false discovery rate of 0.05, a later analysis linked fewer than 20,000 TCR beta sequences to specific HLA alleles. A further reported finding was that TCR beta sequences accurately predicted the HLA-A and HLA-B alleles for most subjects in the first cohort. In a later analysis, HLA-associated TCR beta chains showed more clonal expansion and lower generation probabilities than non-associated chains that were equally common. Cytomegalovirus status was reported to be diagnosed by the classifier with high specificity and sensitivity in both the original and validation cohorts.

To note about this clone: Which antigen it targets is not known. Base qualities are not recorded, but no much larger clone differs from it by a single base.

The cohort consisted of 666 healthy bone marrow donors. At the time of sampling, all cohort members were nominally healthy, though unrecorded immune exposures were likely present. The donor tested CMV seropositive, placing the donor among the 289 seropositive members of the cohort. A peripheral blood sample was provided by each donor, and peripheral blood mononuclear cells were used for TCR beta sequencing. The Qiagen DNeasy Blood Extraction Kit was used to extract genomic DNA from the blood cell samples. The method behind the library was the immunoSEQ multiplex PCR assay. For the multiplex PCR, a mixture combining 60 forward primers for TCR Vbeta segments and 13 reverse primers for TCR Jbeta segments was used. The CDR3 region of rearranged TCR beta genes was amplified from genomic DNA by a multiplex PCR assay. The amplified TCR beta libraries were sequenced on the Illumina HiSeq System as 87-base-pair reads. The paper's processing steps were these. A later analysis tallied around 80 million unique TCR beta chains across the 550 to 850 repertoires, and 10 million to 11 million of those chains were shared by two or more donors. Raw reads were error-corrected and collapsed into unique sequences with a nearest-neighbor algorithm that merged closely related sequences to remove PCR and sequencing errors. To assign V, D and J gene segments, CDR3 sequences were aligned to IMGT reference sequences. For a sequence to be retained, at least a six-nucleotide match to both a V gene segment and a J gene segment was required. A rearrangement was called productive if the CDR3 had no stop codons and remained in frame with V and J, and every other rearrangement was called non-productive. Following IMGT convention, CDR3 was defined as the stretch from the second conserved V-encoded cysteine up to the conserved J-encoded phenylalanine. In an earlier analysis of some 550 of the donors, sequences lacking an unambiguous match to a single V gene segment were excluded. In an earlier analysis of 587 of the donors, V segments were called functional above 56.7% productive rearrangements and were called segregating when the between-donor standard deviation exceeded 5%. A statistical classification framework was built to diagnose cytomegalovirus status from the catalog of TCR beta chain sequences. In a later analysis, V and J genes were assigned by comparing TCR nucleotide sequences against IMGT/GENE-DB human TR gene sequences. In a later analysis, CDR3 sequences and most-parsimonious VDJ recombination scenarios were assigned using the TCRdist pipeline. In a later analysis, every TCR beta chain was defined by the combination of its CDR3 amino acid sequence and its V-gene family, and reads without a unique V-gene family were dropped. To address suspected cross-contamination and a sequencing artifact, a later analysis removed some 620 highly shared, low-generation-probability nucleotide sequences. In a later analysis, a clonal expansion index for each public chain was calculated from normalized within-repertoire ranks of inferred template counts. A later analysis computed generation probabilities with a VDJ recombination model fitted to out-of-frame rearrangements, and checked the results against IGoR. In a later analysis, TCR-TCR, TCR-HLA and TCR-CMV co-occurrence was scored with hypergeometric tests, and a repertoire-size bias correction was applied to TCR pairs. A later analysis estimated false discovery rates by permuting HLA or CMV assignments 20 times. In a later analysis, co-occurring TCRs were grouped using DBSCAN, with TCRdist sequence similarity added in when clustering inside HLA-allele-positive subsets. Co-occurrence clustering excluded repertoires with fewer than 30,000 or more than 120,000 public chains, plus five with anomalous nucleotide sharing. TCRdb limited this immuneACCESS table to in-frame rearrangements with V and J called. A share of clones is missing; checked studies link under half to unresolved V genes, and the rest is unexplained. The V and J calls and the clone size are those of that table, but D and trimming were determined from the DNA. This sample gives about 95,000 clones in total; roughly four fifths of them show up just once. The ten largest clones take up roughly 3.5% of the sample.

Sequencing was done on a sample of PBMCs. This sequence was found in a man aged 30-40 years in good health and CMV-seropositive.

CDR3 reads: CASSLALAGVRTDTQYF. The nucleotides read TGTGCCAGCAGCTTAGCACTAGCGGGAGTCCGCACAGATACGCAGTATTTT. Here the chain combines TRBV7-8 and TRBJ2-3; TRBD2 agrees with 11 junctional bases. The CDR3 goes from the cysteine to the phenylalanine over 17 residues. Solely the CDR3 DNA is kept, with 51 bases framed from the first base. According to the germline V gene, CDR1 reads SGHVS and CDR2 reads FQNEAQ. Clipping removes 0 bases from V and 1 base from J, with 3 as the unmatched junction base count.